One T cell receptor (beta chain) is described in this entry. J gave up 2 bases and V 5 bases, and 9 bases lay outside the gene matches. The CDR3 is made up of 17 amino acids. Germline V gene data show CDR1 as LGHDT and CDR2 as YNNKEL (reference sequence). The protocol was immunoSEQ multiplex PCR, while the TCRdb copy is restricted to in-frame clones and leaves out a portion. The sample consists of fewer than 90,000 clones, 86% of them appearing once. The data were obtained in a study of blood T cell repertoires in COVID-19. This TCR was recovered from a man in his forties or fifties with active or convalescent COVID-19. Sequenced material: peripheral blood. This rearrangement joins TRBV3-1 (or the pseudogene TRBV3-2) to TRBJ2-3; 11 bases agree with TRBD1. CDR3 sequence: CASSGYRDRGNTDTQYF. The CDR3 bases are TGTGCCAGCAGCGGATACCGGGACAGGGGGAACACAGATACGCAGTATTTT.